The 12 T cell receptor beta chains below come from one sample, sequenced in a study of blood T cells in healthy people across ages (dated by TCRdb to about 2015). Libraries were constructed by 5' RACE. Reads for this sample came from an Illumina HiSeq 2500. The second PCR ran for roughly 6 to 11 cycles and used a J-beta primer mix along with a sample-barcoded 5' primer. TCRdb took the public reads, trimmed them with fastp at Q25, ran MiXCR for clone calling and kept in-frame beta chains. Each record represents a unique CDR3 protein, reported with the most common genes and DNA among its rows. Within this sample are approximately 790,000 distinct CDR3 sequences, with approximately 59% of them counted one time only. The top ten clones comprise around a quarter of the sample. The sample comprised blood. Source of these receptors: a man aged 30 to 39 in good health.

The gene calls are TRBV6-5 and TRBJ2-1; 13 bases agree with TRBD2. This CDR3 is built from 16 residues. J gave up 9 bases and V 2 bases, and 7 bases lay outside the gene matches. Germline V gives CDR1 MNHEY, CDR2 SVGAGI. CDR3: CASSYTSGGAEGEQFF. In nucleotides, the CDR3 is TGTGCCAGCAGTTACACTAGCGGGGGGGCCGAAGGTGAGCAGTTCTTC.

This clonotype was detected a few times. The CDR3: CASSSRTYEQYF. DNA for the CDR3: TGTGCCAGCAGCTCGAGGACCTACGAGCAGTACTTC. V gene TRBV7-2 combines with J gene TRBJ2-7; D uncertain. This CDR3 is 12 amino acids long. V was clipped by 4 bases and J by 2 bases, with 6 bases between them. CDR1 and CDR2 (germline): SGHTA, FQGNSA.

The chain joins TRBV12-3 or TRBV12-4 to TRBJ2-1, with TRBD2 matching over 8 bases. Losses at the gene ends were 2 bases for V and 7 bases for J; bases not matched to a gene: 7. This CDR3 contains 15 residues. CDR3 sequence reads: CASSLRTSTRNEQFF. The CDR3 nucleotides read TGTGCCAGCAGTTTAAGGACTAGCACAAGGAATGAGCAGTTCTTC.

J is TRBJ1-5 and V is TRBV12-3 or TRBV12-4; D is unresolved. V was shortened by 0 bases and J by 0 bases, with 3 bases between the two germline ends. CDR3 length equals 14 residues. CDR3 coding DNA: TGTGCCAGCAGTTTAGCCCTTAGCAATCAGCCCCAGCATTTT. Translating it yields CASSLALSNQPQHF.

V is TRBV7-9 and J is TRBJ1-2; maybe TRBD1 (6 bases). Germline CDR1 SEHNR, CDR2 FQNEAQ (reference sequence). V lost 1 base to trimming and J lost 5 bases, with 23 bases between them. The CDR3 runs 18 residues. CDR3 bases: TGTGCCAGCAGCTTAGTACAGGGACTTTCCCTGGACGGGTATGGCTACACCTTC. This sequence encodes CASSLVQGLSLDGYGYTF.

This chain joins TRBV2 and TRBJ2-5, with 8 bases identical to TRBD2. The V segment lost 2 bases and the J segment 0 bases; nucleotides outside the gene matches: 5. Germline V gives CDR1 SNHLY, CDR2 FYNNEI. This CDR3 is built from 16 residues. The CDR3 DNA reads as TGTGCCAGCAGTGAAAGGCGGGGGGAATACCAAGAGACCCAGTACTTC. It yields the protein CASSERRGEYQETQYF.

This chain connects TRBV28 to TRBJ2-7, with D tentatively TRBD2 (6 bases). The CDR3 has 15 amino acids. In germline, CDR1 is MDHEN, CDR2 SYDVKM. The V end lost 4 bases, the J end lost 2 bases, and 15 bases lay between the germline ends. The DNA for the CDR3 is TGTGCCAGCAGTTCGGGAGCCTCCCCGGCCTACGAGCAGTACTTC. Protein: CASSSGASPAYEQYF.

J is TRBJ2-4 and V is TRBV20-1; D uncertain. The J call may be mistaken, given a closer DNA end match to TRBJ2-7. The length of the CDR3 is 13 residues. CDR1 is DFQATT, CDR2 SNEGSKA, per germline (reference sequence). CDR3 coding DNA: TGCAGTGCTAGAGATCCCCGGACCTACGAGCAGTACTTC. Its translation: CSARDPRTYEQYF.

The CDR3 bases are TGCGCCAGCAGCCAAGACCAGAGGGGGAGCAATGAGCAGTTCTTC. As protein: CASSQDQRGSNEQFF. The rearrangement joins TRBV4-3 to TRBJ2-1, with D perhaps matching TRBD1 (6 bases). The V end was cut by 0 bases, the J end by 6 bases, with 12 bases between. Germline CDR1 LGHNA, CDR2 YSLEER. CDR3 length equals 15 residues.

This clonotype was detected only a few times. This CDR3 reads CSVEGTSGPLRDEQFF. Here the CDR3 DNA reads TGCAGCGTTGAAGGGACTAGCGGTCCACTTCGGGATGAGCAGTTCTTC. The chain is built from TRBV29-1 and TRBJ2-1, with TRBD2 identical over 10 bases. The germline gives CDR1 SQVTM, CDR2 ANQGSEA. The CDR3 contains 16 residues. V lost 1 base to trimming and J lost 8 bases; unmatched junction nucleotides: 11.

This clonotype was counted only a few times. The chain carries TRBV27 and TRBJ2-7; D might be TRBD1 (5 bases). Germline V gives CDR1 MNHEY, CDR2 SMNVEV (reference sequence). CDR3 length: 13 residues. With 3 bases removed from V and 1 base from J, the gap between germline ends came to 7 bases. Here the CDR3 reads CASSFRQSYEQYF. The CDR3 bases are TGTGCCAGCAGTTTCCGACAGTCCTACGAGCAGTACTTC.

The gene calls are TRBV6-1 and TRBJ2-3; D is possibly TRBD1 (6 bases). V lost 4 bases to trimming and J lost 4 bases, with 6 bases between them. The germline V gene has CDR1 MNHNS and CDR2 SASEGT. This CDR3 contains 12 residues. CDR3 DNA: TGTGCCAGCAGTGGGACAGCAGATACGCAGTATTTT. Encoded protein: CASSGTADTQYF.